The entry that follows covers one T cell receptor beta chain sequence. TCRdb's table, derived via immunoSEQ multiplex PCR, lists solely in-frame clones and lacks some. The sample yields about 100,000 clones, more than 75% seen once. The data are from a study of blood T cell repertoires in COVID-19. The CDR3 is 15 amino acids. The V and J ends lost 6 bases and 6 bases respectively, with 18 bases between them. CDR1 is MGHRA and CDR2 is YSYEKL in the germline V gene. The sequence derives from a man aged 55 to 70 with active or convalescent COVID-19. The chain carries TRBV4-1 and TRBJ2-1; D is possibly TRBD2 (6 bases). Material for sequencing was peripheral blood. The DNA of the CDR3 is TGCGCCAGCAGTTTTGCGGGTGGAGGGAGCAATGAGCAGTTCTTC. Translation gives CASSFAGGGSNEQFF.